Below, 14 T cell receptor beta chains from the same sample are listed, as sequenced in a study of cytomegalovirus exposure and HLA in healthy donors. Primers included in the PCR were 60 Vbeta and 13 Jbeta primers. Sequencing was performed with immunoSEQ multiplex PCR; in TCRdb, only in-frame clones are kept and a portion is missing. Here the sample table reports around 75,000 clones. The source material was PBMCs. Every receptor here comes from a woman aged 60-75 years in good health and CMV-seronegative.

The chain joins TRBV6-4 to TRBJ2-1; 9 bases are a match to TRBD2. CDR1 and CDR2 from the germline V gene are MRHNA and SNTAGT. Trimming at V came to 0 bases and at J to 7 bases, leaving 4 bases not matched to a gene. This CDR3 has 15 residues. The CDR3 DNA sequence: TGTGCCAGCAGTGACTCTAGCGGGAGTGGAAATGAGCAGTTCTTC. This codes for CASSDSSGSGNEQFF.

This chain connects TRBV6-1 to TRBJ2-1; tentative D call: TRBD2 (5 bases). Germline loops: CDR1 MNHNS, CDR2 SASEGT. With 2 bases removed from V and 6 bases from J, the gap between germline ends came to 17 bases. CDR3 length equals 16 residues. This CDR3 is CASSESGSRPRNEQFF. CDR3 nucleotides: TGTGCCAGCAGTGAAAGTGGGAGTAGGCCGCGCAATGAGCAGTTCTTC.

The CDR3: CASRPRGRGNTEAFF. CDR3 bases: TGTGCCAGCCGGCCCCGGGGGAGGGGAAACACTGAAGCTTTCTTT. The V gene is TRBV28, the J gene TRBJ1-1, with D perhaps TRBD1 (5 bases). Germline V gene sequence: CDR1 MDHEN, CDR2 SYDVKM. V was cut by 8 bases and J by 2 bases, with 18 bases left in between. This CDR3 contains 15 residues.

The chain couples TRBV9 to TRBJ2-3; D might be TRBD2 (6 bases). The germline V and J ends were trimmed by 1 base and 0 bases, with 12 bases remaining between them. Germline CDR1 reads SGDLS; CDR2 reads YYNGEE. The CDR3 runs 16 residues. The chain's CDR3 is CASSVPTRGSTDTQYF. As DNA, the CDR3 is TGTGCCAGCAGCGTACCGACTAGAGGCAGCACAGATACGCAGTATTTT.

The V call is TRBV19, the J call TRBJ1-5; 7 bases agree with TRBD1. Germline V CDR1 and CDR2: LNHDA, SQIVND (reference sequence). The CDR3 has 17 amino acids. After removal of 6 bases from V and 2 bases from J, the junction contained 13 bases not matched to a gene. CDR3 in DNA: TGTGCCAGTAGCCAAGACAGGGTTGGGCTGGGCAATCAGCCCCAGCATTTT. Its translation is CASSQDRVGLGNQPQHF.

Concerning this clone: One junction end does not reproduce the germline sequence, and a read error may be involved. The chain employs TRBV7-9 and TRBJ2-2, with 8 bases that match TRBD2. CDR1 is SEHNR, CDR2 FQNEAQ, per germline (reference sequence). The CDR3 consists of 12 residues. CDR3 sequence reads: CASSFQAGGLFF. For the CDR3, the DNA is TGTGCCAGCAGCTTCCAGGCGGGGGGGCTGTTTTTT.

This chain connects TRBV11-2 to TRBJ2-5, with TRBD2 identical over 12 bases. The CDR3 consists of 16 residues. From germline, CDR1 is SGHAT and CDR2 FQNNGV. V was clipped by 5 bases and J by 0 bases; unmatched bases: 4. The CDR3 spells CASSTRLAGDQETQYF. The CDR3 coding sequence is TGTGCCAGCAGCACCCGACTAGCGGGAGACCAAGAGACCCAGTACTTC.

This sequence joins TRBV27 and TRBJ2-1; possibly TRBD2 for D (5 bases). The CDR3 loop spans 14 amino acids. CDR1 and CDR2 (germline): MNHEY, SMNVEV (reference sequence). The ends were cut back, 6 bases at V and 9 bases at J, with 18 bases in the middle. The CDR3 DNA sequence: TGTGCCAGCAGAAAGACAACCGGAGGCGGTGAGCAGTTCTTC. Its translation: CASRKTTGGGEQFF.

CDR3 sequence: CASSRDLRSSYEQYF. CDR3 sequence (DNA): TGTGCCAGCAGCCGCGACTTACGCAGCTCCTACGAGCAGTACTTC. V usage is TRBV6-5 and J usage is TRBJ2-5, with D unresolved. The assigned J gene may be wrong: the sequence end matches TRBJ2-7 better. Looked up from germline, CDR1 is MNHEY and CDR2 is SVGAGI. The CDR3 contains 15 residues.

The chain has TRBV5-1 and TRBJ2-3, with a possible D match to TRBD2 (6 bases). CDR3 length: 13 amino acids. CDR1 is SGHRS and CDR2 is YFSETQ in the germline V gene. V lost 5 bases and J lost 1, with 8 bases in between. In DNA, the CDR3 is TGCGCCAGCAGGGCTAGCGGCACAGATACGCAGTATTTT. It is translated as CASRASGTDTQYF.

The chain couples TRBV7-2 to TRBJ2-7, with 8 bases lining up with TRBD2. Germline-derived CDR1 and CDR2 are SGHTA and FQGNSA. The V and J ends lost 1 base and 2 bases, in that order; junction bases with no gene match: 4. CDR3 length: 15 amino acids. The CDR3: CASSLGGGTAYEQYF. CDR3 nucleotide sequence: TGTGCCAGCAGCTTAGGCGGGGGGACCGCCTACGAGCAGTACTTC.

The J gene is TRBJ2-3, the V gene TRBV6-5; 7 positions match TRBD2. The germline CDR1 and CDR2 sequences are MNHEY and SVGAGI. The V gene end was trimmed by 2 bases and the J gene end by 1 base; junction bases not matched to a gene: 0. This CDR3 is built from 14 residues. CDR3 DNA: TGTGCCAGCAGTTACCGGGAGGGCACAGATACGCAGTATTTT. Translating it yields CASSYREGTDTQYF.

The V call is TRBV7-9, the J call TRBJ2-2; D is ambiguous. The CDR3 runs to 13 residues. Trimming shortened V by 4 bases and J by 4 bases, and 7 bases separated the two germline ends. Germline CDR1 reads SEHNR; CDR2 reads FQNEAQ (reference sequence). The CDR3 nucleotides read TGTGCCAGCAGCTCCCTAGGCACCGGGGAGCTGTTTTTT. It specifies CASSSLGTGELFF. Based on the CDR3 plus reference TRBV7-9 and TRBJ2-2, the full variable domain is DTGVSQNPRHKITKRGQNVTFRCDPISEHNRLYWYRQTLGQGPEFLTYFQNEAQLEKSRLLSDRFSAERPKGSFSTLEIQRTEQGDSAMYLCASSSLGTGELFFGEGSRLTVL.

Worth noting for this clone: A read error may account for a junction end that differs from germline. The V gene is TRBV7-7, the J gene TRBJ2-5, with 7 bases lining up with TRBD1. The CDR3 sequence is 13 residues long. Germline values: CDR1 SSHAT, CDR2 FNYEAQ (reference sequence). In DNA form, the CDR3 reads TGTGCTAGCAGCTCCCAGGGGGTAGAGACCCAGTACTTC. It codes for CASSSQGVETQYF.